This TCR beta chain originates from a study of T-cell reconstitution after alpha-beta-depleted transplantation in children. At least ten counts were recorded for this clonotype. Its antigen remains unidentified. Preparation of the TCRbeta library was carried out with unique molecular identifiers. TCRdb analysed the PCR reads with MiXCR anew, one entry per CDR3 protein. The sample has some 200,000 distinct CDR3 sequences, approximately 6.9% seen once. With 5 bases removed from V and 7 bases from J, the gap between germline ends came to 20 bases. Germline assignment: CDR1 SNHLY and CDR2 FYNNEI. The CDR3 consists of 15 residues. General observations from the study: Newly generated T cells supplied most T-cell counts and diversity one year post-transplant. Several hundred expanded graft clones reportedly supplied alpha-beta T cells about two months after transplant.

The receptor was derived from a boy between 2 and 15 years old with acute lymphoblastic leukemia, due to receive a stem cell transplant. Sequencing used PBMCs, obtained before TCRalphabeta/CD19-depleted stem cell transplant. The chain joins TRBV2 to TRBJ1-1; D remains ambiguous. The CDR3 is CASSKSAGGRNEAFF. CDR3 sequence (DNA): TGTGCCAGCAGTAAATCAGCAGGCGGGCGCAATGAAGCTTTCTTT.